The rows below give T cell receptor beta chains drawn from one sample of a study of blood T cells in healthy people across ages. TCRdb ran MiXCR on the 5' RACE reads and lists one entry per CDR3 protein. The data hold roughly 800,000 distinct CDR3 sequences, with 20% to 25% observed a single time. The same data also went into a second study, on T cells of mothers and their children.

Material: blood. The receptors shown here come from a boy younger than 18 in good health. Both conserved end residues are part of each CDR3. D genes are given only for firm matches. Some rows have no size entry. The others give once, few or many, or a class for an expanded clone.

j_gene,v_gene,abundance,d_gene,CDR3nt,CDR3aa
TRBJ2-2,TRBV6-5,NA,TRBD1,TGTGCCAGCAGTAACAGGGGGAACACCGGGGAGCTGTTTTTT,CASSNRGNTGELFF
TRBJ2-3,TRBV12-3/TRBV12-4,NA,NA,TGTGCCAGCAGTTTCGCCTCCTTGGGCACAGATACGCAGTATTTT,CASSFASLGTDTQYF
TRBJ2-3,TRBV20-1,NA,TRBD2,TGCAGTGTTTTAGCGGGAGGATATATTGATACGCAGTATTTT,CSVLAGGYIDTQYF
TRBJ2-3,TRBV2,NA,TRBD2,TGTGCCAGCAGTGGGGGACTAGCGGGAAGCACAGATACGCAGTATTTT,CASSGGLAGSTDTQYF
TRBJ2-3,TRBV20-1,NA,NA,TGCAGTGCTCCCAATGGGGGTCACACACACACAGATACGCAGTATTTT,CSAPNGGHTHTDTQYF
TRBJ2-7,TRBV6-5,NA,NA,TGTGCCAGCAGTTTTCACGGTCGGGGGGCGTTTGAGCAGTACTTC,CASSFHGRGAFEQYF
TRBJ2-5,TRBV29-1,few,NA,TGCAGCGTTGTGAGGTCTTTCCAAGAGACCCAGTACTTC,CSVVRSFQETQYF
TRBJ2-7,TRBV27,few,TRBD2,TGTGCCAGCAGTTTACGCGGGAGGGGCCACGAGCAGTACTTC,CASSLRGRGHEQYF
TRBJ1-5,TRBV7-2,NA,NA,TGTGCCAGCAGCTTAGATAACCGACCTCAGCCCCAGCATTTT,CASSLDNRPQPQHF
TRBJ2-7,TRBV10-2,NA,NA,TGCGCCACCCATTCCTACGAGCAGTACTTC,CATHSYEQYF
TRBJ2-1,TRBV19,NA,NA,TGTGCCAGTAGCCTCACGGGGACATACTGGGGCAATGAGCAGTTCTTC,CASSLTGTYWGNEQFF